The 17 T cell receptor beta chains below all came from one sample that was sequenced in a study of T-cell memory formation after mild COVID-19. From the 5' RACE reads, TCRdb called clonotypes with MiXCR, one entry per CDR3 protein. This sample has 40,000 to 55,000 distinct CDR3 sequences; 7.3% occur once, and the top ten carry 1.2% to 1.5%. Sequencing was carried out using PBMCs or a T cell subset sorted from them (not recorded which). The source of these receptors is a man younger than 30 who had mild COVID-19 (a few samples of this study predate the infection). Cell type and time point are not known.

This clonotype was detected many times. CDR3: CASRRRENTEAFF. The CDR3 DNA sequence: TGTGCCAGCAGACGCAGGGAGAACACTGAAGCTTTCTTT. The genes are TRBV5-6 and TRBJ1-1; D possibly corresponds to TRBD1 (5 bases). Trimming left V 5 bases short and J 1 base short, with 9 bases between. This CDR3 spans 13 amino acids. Germline V gene sequence: CDR1 SGHDT, CDR2 YYEEEE.

This clonotype showed up many times. CDR3 DNA sequence: TGTGCCACAAAGCAAGCTAGCGGGAATGAGCAGTTCTTC. This gives the protein CATKQASGNEQFF. This rearrangement joins TRBV10-3 to TRBJ2-1, with 8 bases fitting TRBD2. The length of the CDR3 is 13 residues. Germline lookup yields CDR1 ENHRY and CDR2 SYGVKD. The junction had 9 bases not matched to a gene; V was cut back by 10 bases and J by 7 bases.

This clonotype appeared many times. The rearrangement uses TRBV20-1 and TRBJ2-5, with D possibly being TRBD2 (5 bases). V gave up 3 bases and J gave up 4 bases, with 18 bases separating them. The CDR3 extends over 15 amino acids. CDR1 is DFQATT, CDR2 SNEGSKA, per germline (reference sequence). In DNA, the CDR3 is TGCAGTGCTAGTCCCACATGGCCGGACTCAGAGACCCAGTACTTC. This translates into CSASPTWPDSETQYF.

Only a few counts were recorded for this clonotype. The J gene is TRBJ2-4, the V gene TRBV5-6; the D is unclear. The length of the CDR3 is 15 residues. V was pared by 2 bases and J by 10 bases, with 19 bases between. CDR1 is SGHDT and CDR2 is YYEEEE in the germline V gene. DNA of the CDR3: TGTGCCAGCAGCTTTAGTAACATTGGGAAAGGAATTCAGTACTTC. Amino acid sequence: CASSFSNIGKGIQYF.

This clonotype was seen repeatedly, ten times or more. V usage is TRBV7-8 and J usage is TRBJ2-5, with a possible D match to TRBD2 (6 bases). CDR1 is SGHVS, CDR2 FQNEAQ, per germline. V was trimmed by 5 bases and J by 3 bases, leaving 16 bases between them. The CDR3 is 15 amino acids. The CDR3 nucleotides are TGTGCCAGCAGCCGGAGGGCAGGGCGGAAAGAGACCCAGTACTTC. Protein product: CASSRRAGRKETQYF.

This clonotype was seen a handful of times. V and J are TRBV4-1 and TRBJ2-5, with 15 bases aligning to TRBD2. The CDR3 extends over 18 amino acids. Germline assignment: CDR1 MGHRA and CDR2 YSYEKL. Trimming cost V 4 bases and J 9 bases; bases outside gene matches: 15. CDR3 loop: CASSRIPGLAGGRVAQYF. DNA of the CDR3: TGCGCCAGCAGCCGCATCCCGGGACTAGCGGGGGGTCGTGTGGCCCAGTACTTC.

The chain recombines TRBV7-2 with TRBJ2-3; 9 positions agree with TRBD2. Germline CDR1 is SGHTA and CDR2 is FQGNSA. The CDR3 length is 16 residues. The V segment lost 5 bases and the J segment 8 bases; nucleotides outside the gene matches: 14. CDR3 residues: CASSPQSGGSGGTQYF. The CDR3 DNA sequence: TGTGCCAGCAGCCCCCAAAGCGGGGGGTCGGGCGGTACGCAGTATTTT.

By its share, this clonotype is medium-sized. V gene TRBV7-2 combines with J gene TRBJ2-3; no clear D gene. The CDR3 has 14 residues. Germline V lookup: CDR1 SGHTA, CDR2 FQGNSA. V shed 3 bases and J shed 2 bases, with 9 bases lying between them. The CDR3 reads CASSFGYYTDTQYF. As DNA, the CDR3 is TGTGCCAGCAGCTTCGGTTATTACACAGATACGCAGTATTTT.

The J gene is TRBJ2-7, the V gene TRBV7-6, with D uncertain. The germline V gene has CDR1 SGHVS and CDR2 FNYEAQ. The V gene lost 5 bases and the J gene lost 2 bases, with 7 bases spanning the gap. The CDR3 is 12 residues long. As DNA, the CDR3 is TGTGCCAGCAGCGATGGGACCTACGAGCAGTACTTC. This encodes CASSDGTYEQYF.

This clonotype was counted between two and nine times. This rearrangement joins TRBV10-3 to TRBJ2-3, with 7 bases fitting TRBD1. This CDR3 is 14 amino acids long. With V trimmed by 6 bases and J by 3 bases, 6 bases remained unmatched. Germline V gene lookup returns CDR1 ENHRY and CDR2 SYGVKD. The chain's CDR3 is CAIRDRLSTDTQYF. In DNA, the CDR3 is TGTGCCATCAGGGACAGGTTGAGTACAGATACGCAGTATTTT.

The CDR3 region has the DNA TGTGCCAGCAGCATTCACTCGGGCACTGAAGCTTTCTTT. It translates to CASSIHSGTEAFF. The chain employs TRBV3-1 and TRBJ1-1; D gene uncertain. V was cut by 5 bases and J by 4 bases, with 11 bases left in between. Germline-derived CDR1 and CDR2 are LGHDT and YNNKEL (reference sequence). The length of the CDR3 is 13 residues.

At least ten counts were recorded for this clonotype. CDR3: CASSQVDRYSTDTQYF. The CDR3 DNA reads TGTGCCAGCAGCCAAGTGGACAGGTATAGCACAGATACGCAGTATTTT. The chain joins TRBV5-6 to TRBJ2-3; 7 nucleotides match TRBD1. From germline, CDR1 is SGHDT and CDR2 YYEEEE. The CDR3 contains 16 residues. V was pared by 4 bases and J by 0 bases, with 8 bases of the junction left unmatched.

The CDR3 protein is CASSAGNGYTF. CDR3 bases: TGTGCCAGCAGTGCAGGGAACGGCTACACCTTC. The J gene is TRBJ1-2, the V gene TRBV6-4; a possible D gene is TRBD1 (5 bases). The germline V gene has CDR1 MRHNA and CDR2 SNTAGT. The CDR3 totals 11 residues. Trimming shortened V by 4 bases and J by 8 bases, and 8 bases separated the two germline ends.

This chain joins TRBV9 and TRBJ1-1; unclear D gene. CDR3 length: 15 amino acids. Trimming cost V 0 bases and J 3 bases, with 12 bases left between them. From germline, CDR1 is SGDLS and CDR2 YYNGEE. As DNA, the CDR3 is TGTGCCAGCAGCGTAGAGGGCGGAATATACACTGAAGCTTTCTTT. It encodes CASSVEGGIYTEAFF.

V usage is TRBV15 and J usage is TRBJ2-3; D uncertain. CDR1 is LNHNV and CDR2 is YYDKDF in the germline V gene (reference sequence). CDR3 length: 13 residues. The V and J ends lost 1 base and 4 bases respectively, with 6 bases between them. The CDR3 DNA sequence: TGTGCCACCAGCAGAGCCCACTCAGATACGCAGTATTTT. It yields the protein CATSRAHSDTQYF. Using reference TRBV15 and TRBJ2-3 for the parts outside the CDR3, the full variable domain is DAMVIQNPRYQVTQFGKPVTLSCSQTLNHNVMYWYQQKSSQAPKLLFHYYDKDFNNEADTPDNFQSRRPNTSFCFLDIRSPGLGDTAMYLCATSRAHSDTQYFGPGTRLTVL.

This clonotype was recorded a few times. The chain employs TRBV20-1 and TRBJ2-1; 8 bases line up with TRBD2. Per germline, CDR1 DFQATT and CDR2 SNEGSKA (reference sequence). V trimming: 0 bases; J trimming: 8 bases; junction bases outside the gene matches: 9. The CDR3 is 15 residues long. CDR3 nucleotides: TGCAGTGCTAGAGATCATCGGCGGGGGGTAGATGAGCAGTTCTTC. Its protein is CSARDHRRGVDEQFF.

V gene TRBV12-3 or TRBV12-4 combines with J gene TRBJ1-1; D might be TRBD1 (6 bases). The CDR3 consists of 14 residues. Trimming took off 7 bases at V and 4 bases at J, with 16 bases between the two ends. The CDR3 DNA follows: TGTGCCAGCACCCCAGGGGTATGGGGCACTGAAGCTTTCTTT. This codes for CASTPGVWGTEAFF.